This TCR beta chain was sequenced for a study of PD-1 blockade in classical Hodgkin lymphoma. General observations from the study: Exclusion covered patients beginning nivolumab under 1 year post-ASCT. Newly diagnosed patients were said to have less baseline TCR diversity than healthy donors did.

Trimming left V 1 base short and J 0 bases short, with 8 bases between. The CDR3 is 15 residues long. CDR1 is SGHRS and CDR2 is YFSETQ in the germline V gene. With regard to this clone: Its antigen is still unknown.

Time point denoted: cycle 4 day 1 (C4D1), after less than seven weeks of nivolumab. Every patient relapsed after autologous stem cell transplantation, and brentuximab vedotin exposure varied. The data were produced by immunoSEQ multiplex PCR, yet TCRdb's version contains in-frame clones alone and is incomplete. The sample lists tens of thousands of clones, approximately 78% occurring once. J is TRBJ1-3 and V is TRBV5-1; D may be TRBD1 (6 bases). This clonotype was sampled from a human donor with classical Hodgkin lymphoma. Sample: peripheral blood mononuclear cells (PBMCs), taken before the fourth cycle of nivolumab. The CDR3 DNA follows: TGCGCCAGCAGCTTGCAGGGGAACTCTGGAAACACCATATATTTT. Protein: CASSLQGNSGNTIYF.